Presented here are 17 T cell receptor beta chains from one specimen sequenced in a study of T cell responses to AZD1222 COVID-19 vaccine. Assay used: immunoSEQ multiplex PCR; TCRdb lists only in-frame clones, some missing. The profile shows some 67,000 clones, under 90% of them singletons. The sample was peripheral blood, taken 28 days after the second AZD1222 dose. These TCRs come from an adult who received the AZD1222 COVID-19 vaccine.

The V call is TRBV19, the J call TRBJ2-7; 10 positions match TRBD1. The V gene's germline CDR1 is LNHDA and CDR2 SQIVND (reference sequence). This CDR3 spans 14 amino acids. Losses at the gene ends were 4 bases for V and 2 bases for J; bases not matched to a gene: 2. DNA for the CDR3: TGTGCCAGTAGTAATGACAGGGGGCCCTACGAGCAGTACTTC. This gives the protein CASSNDRGPYEQYF.

The J gene is TRBJ1-4, the V gene TRBV7-2; TRBD1 is a possible D gene (5 bases). Trimming took off 0 bases at V and 10 bases at J, with 24 bases between the two ends. CDR3 length equals 18 residues. In germline, CDR1 is SGHTA, CDR2 FQGNSA. CDR3 DNA: TGTGCCAGCAGCTTAGCGGTCCAAATACAGGCCCCAAGGGGAAAACTGTTTTTT. Amino acids: CASSLAVQIQAPRGKLFF.

This sequence joins TRBV29-1 and TRBJ1-1; possible D gene TRBD1, 5 bases. Germline CDR1 is SQVTM and CDR2 is ANQGSEA. The CDR3 extends over 14 amino acids. V was cut by 1 base and J by 2 bases, with 11 bases left in between. The CDR3 protein is CSVEVQGLNTEAFF. The CDR3 coding sequence is TGCAGCGTTGAAGTCCAGGGACTTAACACTGAAGCTTTCTTT.

Written as DNA, the CDR3 is TGTGCCAGCAGCTTGGCCCGGGTTTGGAATCAGCCCCAGCATTTT. Translation: CASSLARVWNQPQHF. This chain uses TRBV5-6 with TRBJ1-5; D is unresolved. Trimming shortened V by 0 bases and J by 4 bases, and 11 bases separated the two germline ends. CDR3 length equals 15 residues. CDR1 and CDR2 from the germline V gene are SGHDT and YYEEEE. Drawing the rest from reference TRBV5-6 and TRBJ1-5, the complete variable domain is DAGVTQSPTHLIKTRGQQVTLRCSPKSGHDTVSWYQQALGQGPQFIFQYYEEEERQRGNFPDRFSGHQFPNYSSELNVNALLLGDSALYLCASSLARVWNQPQHFGDGTRLSIL.

V usage is TRBV18 and J usage is TRBJ1-1, with D unclear. Trimming stripped 1 base from V and 3 bases from J, with 9 bases between. The CDR3 extends over 14 amino acids. The germline V gene has CDR1 KGHSH and CDR2 LQKENI. Written as DNA, the CDR3 is TGTGCCAGCTCACCACTAGGCGGCGACACTGAAGCTTTCTTT. Amino acid sequence: CASSPLGGDTEAFF.

V gene TRBV7-2 combines with J gene TRBJ2-5; 13 bases align to TRBD2. CDR1 and CDR2 from the germline V gene are SGHTA and FQGNSA. The CDR3 spans 15 residues. With V trimmed by 6 bases and J by 6 bases, 7 bases remained unmatched. CDR3 bases: TGTGCCAGCAGTACACTAGCGGGGGGGCCAAAGACCCAGTACTTC. Translated, it gives CASSTLAGGPKTQYF. Full variable domain (missing parts from reference TRBV7-2 and TRBJ2-5): GAGVSQSPSNKVTEKGKDVELRCDPISGHTALYWYRQSLGQGLEFLIYFQGNSAPDKSGLPSDRFSAERTGGSVSTLTIQRTQQEDSAVYLCASSTLAGGPKTQYFGPGTRLLVL.

This chain joins TRBV7-9 and TRBJ2-7, with 8 bases that match TRBD1. The junction had 3 bases not matched to a gene; V was cut back by 7 bases and J by 1 base. Germline V gene sequence: CDR1 SEHNR, CDR2 FQNEAQ (reference sequence). This CDR3 spans 13 amino acids. The CDR3 loop reads CASTDRGSYEQYF. DNA for the CDR3: TGTGCCAGCACCGACAGGGGTTCCTACGAGCAGTACTTC.

The chain's CDR3 is CASSDPAGYNEQFF. CDR3 bases: TGTGCCAGCAGCGACCCAGCGGGTTACAATGAGCAGTTCTTC. The V gene is TRBV5-8, the J gene TRBJ2-1; perhaps TRBD2 as D (6 bases). This CDR3 has 14 amino acids. Trimming took 4 bases from V and 4 from J, leaving 12 bases between them. Germline lookup yields CDR1 SGHTS and CDR2 YDEGEE.

The chain is built from TRBV27 and TRBJ2-3; 10 positions match TRBD2. The CDR3 length is 15 residues. Germline CDR1 is MNHEY and CDR2 is SMNVEV (reference sequence). V gave up 4 bases and J gave up 6 bases; unmatched junction bases: 7. CDR3 protein: CASSSLAGGQDTQYF. CDR3 nucleotide sequence: TGTGCCAGCAGTTCGTTAGCGGGGGGTCAGGATACGCAGTATTTT.

The chain employs TRBV7-9 and TRBJ1-4; 7 nucleotides align to TRBD1. Germline V gene sequence: CDR1 SEHNR, CDR2 FQNEAQ (reference sequence). The length of the CDR3 is 17 residues. V was clipped by 2 bases and J by 4 bases; unmatched bases: 10. CDR3 DNA: TGTGCCAGCAGCTTATTACAGGGGCGCGGGCTTAATGAAAAACTGTTTTTT. This sequence encodes CASSLLQGRGLNEKLFF.

The genes are TRBV4-2 and TRBJ2-2; 7 bases are shared with TRBD1. Losses at the gene ends were 2 bases for V and 7 bases for J; bases not matched to a gene: 13. Germline V CDR1 and CDR2: LGHNA, YNFKEQ. The CDR3 runs to 17 residues. The CDR3 nucleotides read TGTGCCAGCAGCCAACCCGAGAGGGGGCAAAGGATCGGGGAGCTGTTTTTT. Protein sequence: CASSQPERGQRIGELFF.

The gene calls are TRBV19 and TRBJ1-5, with 8 bases that match TRBD1. V lost 8 bases and J lost 9; bases outside the gene matches: 15. Germline CDR1 LNHDA, CDR2 SQIVND (reference sequence). The CDR3 loop spans 15 amino acids. CDR3 sequence (DNA): TGTGCCAGTTTAAGCCAGGGGGCGGGCGGAGCGCCCCAGCATTTT. The encoded protein is CASLSQGAGGAPQHF.

This chain connects TRBV6-2 or TRBV6-3 to TRBJ1-2, with D possibly matching TRBD1 (6 bases). The CDR3 runs 13 residues. V was shortened by 6 bases and J by 6 bases, with 14 bases between the two germline ends. In germline, CDR1 is MNHEY, CDR2 SVGEGT. CDR3 amino acids: CASSPQGWDGYTF. The CDR3 DNA reads TGTGCCAGCAGCCCACAGGGATGGGATGGCTACACCTTC.

The sample holds one count of this clone. This chain joins TRBV14 and TRBJ1-2; D call uncertain. The CDR3 consists of 15 residues. CDR1 and CDR2 (germline): SGHDN, FVKESK. Trimming removed 1 base at V and 0 bases at J, with 9 bases between. CDR3 amino acids: CASSQVLGSNYGYTF. CDR3 in DNA: TGTGCCAGCAGCCAAGTTCTGGGTTCTAACTATGGCTACACCTTC.

The V call is TRBV12-3 or TRBV12-4, the J call TRBJ2-7, with a possible D match to TRBD1 (6 bases). V shed 7 bases and J shed 0 bases, with 10 bases lying between them. This CDR3 contains 13 residues. The CDR3 DNA sequence: TGTGCCAGCATCGGACAGAGCTCCTACGAGCAGTACTTC. Its translation is CASIGQSSYEQYF.

This CDR3 is CASSPRTGWGEQYF. CDR3 nucleotide sequence: TGTGCCAGCAGCCCTCGGACAGGGTGGGGCGAGCAGTACTTC. This chain links TRBV3-1 (or the pseudogene TRBV3-2) with TRBJ2-7; 8 nucleotides agree with TRBD1. CDR1 LGHDT and CDR2 YNNKEL come from the germline V gene (reference sequence). Trimming at V came to 4 bases and at J to 6 bases, leaving 8 bases not matched to a gene. There are 14 residues in the CDR3.

The chain links TRBV7-9 to TRBJ1-1, with TRBD1 as a possible D gene (6 bases). Germline V lookup: CDR1 SEHNR, CDR2 FQNEAQ (reference sequence). With 6 bases removed from V and 3 bases from J, the gap between germline ends came to 14 bases. The length of the CDR3 is 14 residues. This CDR3 is CASRLVTGYTEAFF. In DNA form, the CDR3 reads TGTGCCAGCAGACTTGTGACAGGCTACACTGAAGCTTTCTTT.